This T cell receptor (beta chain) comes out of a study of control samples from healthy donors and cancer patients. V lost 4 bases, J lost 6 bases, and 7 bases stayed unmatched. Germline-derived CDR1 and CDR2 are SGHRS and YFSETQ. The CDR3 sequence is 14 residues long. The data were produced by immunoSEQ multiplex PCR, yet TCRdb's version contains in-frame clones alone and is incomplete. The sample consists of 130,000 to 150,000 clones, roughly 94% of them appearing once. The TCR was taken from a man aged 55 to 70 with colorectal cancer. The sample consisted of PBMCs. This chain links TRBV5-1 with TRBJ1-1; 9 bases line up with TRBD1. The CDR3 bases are TGCGCCAGCAGCCCGGGACAGGGTGCTTCTGAAGCTTTCTTT. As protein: CASSPGQGASEAFF. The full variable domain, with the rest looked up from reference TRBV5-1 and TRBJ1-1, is KAGVTQTPRYLIKTRGQQVTLSCSPISGHRSVSWYQQTPGQGLQFLFEYFSETQRNKGNFPGRFSGRQFSNSRSEMNVSTLELGDSALYLCASSPGQGASEAFFGQGTRLTVV.